This TCR beta chain was obtained from a study of blood T cell repertoires in COVID-19. Profiled with immunoSEQ multiplex PCR; TCRdb holds only in-frame clones, not every one. The profile covers some 300,000 clones, with about nine tenths appearing a single time and approximately 6.5% taken by the ten largest. The germline gives CDR1 SGHAT, CDR2 FQNNGV. There are 17 residues in the CDR3. The V end lost 2 bases, the J end lost 1 base, and 12 bases lay between the germline ends. Seattle researchers signed up patients amid active infection and tracked them longitudinally. The sequenced sample was peripheral blood. The chain links TRBV11-2 to TRBJ2-6; perhaps TRBD1 as D (6 bases). The TCR originated in a woman in her 50s with COVID-19, enrolled during active disease. The CDR3 nucleotides read TGTGCCAGCAGCTTAATGTTCGGGACATCTGGGGCCAACGTCCTGACTTTC. Protein product: CASSLMFGTSGANVLTF.